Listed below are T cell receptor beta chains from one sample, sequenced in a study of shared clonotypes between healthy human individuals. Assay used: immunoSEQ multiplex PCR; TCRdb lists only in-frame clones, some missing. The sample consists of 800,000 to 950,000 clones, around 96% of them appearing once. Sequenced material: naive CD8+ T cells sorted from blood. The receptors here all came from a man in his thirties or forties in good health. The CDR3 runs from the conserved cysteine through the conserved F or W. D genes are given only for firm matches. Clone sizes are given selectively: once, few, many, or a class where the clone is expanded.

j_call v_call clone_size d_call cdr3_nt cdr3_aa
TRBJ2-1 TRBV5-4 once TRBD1 TGTGCCAGCAGCTGGGGACCGGGACAGGGGGCGGGAGGACACTACAATGAGCAGTTCTTC CASSWGPGQGAGGHYNEQFF
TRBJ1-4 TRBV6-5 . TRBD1 TGTGCCAGCAGGACAGGGACGATCGGACTGTTTTTT CASRTGTIGLFF
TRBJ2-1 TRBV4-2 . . TGTGCCAGCAGCCAAGAAACTAGGTCCTACAATGAGCAGTTCTTC CASSQETRSYNEQFF
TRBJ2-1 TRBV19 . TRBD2 TGTGCCAGCTCTAGCGGAGAGGGTTACAATGAGCAGTTCTTC CASSSGEGYNEQFF
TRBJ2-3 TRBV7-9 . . TGTGCCAGCAGCTCCGAACAACCACGTACAGGGACGCAGTATTTT CASSSEQPRTGTQYF
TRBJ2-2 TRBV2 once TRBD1 TGTGCCAGCAGTGTCCTAGGACAGGGCACCGGGGAGCTGTTTTTT CASSVLGQGTGELFF
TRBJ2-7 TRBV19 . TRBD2 TGTGCCAGTAGTCCGGGGACTAGCGGCTACGAGCAGTACTTC CASSPGTSGYEQYF
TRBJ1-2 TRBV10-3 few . TGTGCCATCGGGGGTGACTATGGCTACACCTTC CAIGGDYGYTF
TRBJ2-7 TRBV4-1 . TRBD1 TGCGCCAGCAGCCAAGGGCCCCCGGGACAGAGCTACGAGCAGTACTTC CASSQGPPGQSYEQYF
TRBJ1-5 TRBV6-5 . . TGTGCCAGCAGTTCGACAGGCCTGGCTGCCCAGCATTTT CASSSTGLAAQHF
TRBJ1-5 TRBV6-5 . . TGTGCCAGCAGTTACTCTTGGGGAGGCGATCAGCCCCAGCATTTT CASSYSWGGDQPQHF
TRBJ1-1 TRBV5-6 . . TGTGCCAGCAGCTTGGGAGGGGTGGCTGAAGCTTTCTTT CASSLGGVAEAFF
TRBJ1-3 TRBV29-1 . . TGCAGCGTTGAGAGGCAGTTCTCTGGAAACACCATATATTTT CSVERQFSGNTIYF
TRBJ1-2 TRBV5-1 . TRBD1 TGCGCCAGCAGGGGTACTCGGGACAGGGCCAACTATGGCTACACCTTC CASRGTRDRANYGYTF
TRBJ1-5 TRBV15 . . TGTGCCACCAGCTCCCTGACGTTCGAGAATAGCAATCAGCCCCAGCATTTT CATSSLTFENSNQPQHF
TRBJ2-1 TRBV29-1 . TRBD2 TGCAGCGTTGACCACCTAGCGGGAGGGCATGGTAATGAGCAGTTCTTC CSVDHLAGGHGNEQFF
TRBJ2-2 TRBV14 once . TGTGCCAGCAGCCCCGGTGGTCTAGGGGCCGGGGAGCTGTTTTTT CASSPGGLGAGELFF
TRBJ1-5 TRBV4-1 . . TGCGCCAGCAGCCAAGCGGCAGGCAATCAGCCCCAGCATTTT CASSQAAGNQPQHF
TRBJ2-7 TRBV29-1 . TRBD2 TGCAGCGTTTGCCTAGCGGGAGGGTACGAGCAGTACTTC CSVCLAGGYEQYF
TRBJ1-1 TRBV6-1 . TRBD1 TGTGCCAGCAGTGAAGGACAGGGGCACACTGAAGCTTTCTTT CASSEGQGHTEAFF
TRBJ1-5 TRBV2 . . TGTGCCAGCAGTGAAGCGAGGGCAGGGCAGCCCCAGCATTTT CASSEARAGQPQHF
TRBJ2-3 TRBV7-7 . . TGTGCCAGCAGCTTCGGCTCAGAGATTAGTGATACGCAGTATTTT CASSFGSEISDTQYF
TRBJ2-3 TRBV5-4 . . TGTGCCAGCAGCTTGGGGGGCTACCAGATCACAGATACGCAGTATTTT CASSLGGYQITDTQYF
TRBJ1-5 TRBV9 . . TGTGCCAGCAGCGTAGGGGCAGGGGACCCCAATCAGCCCCAGCATTTT CASSVGAGDPNQPQHF
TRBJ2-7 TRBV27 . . TGTGCCAGCAGTTTATGGATTAGCGTAGGCCCCTACGAGCAGTACTTC CASSLWISVGPYEQYF
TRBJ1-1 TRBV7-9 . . TGTGCCAGCAGTTCGTCCCTCAGCCCATCGAACACTGAAGCTTTCTTT CASSSSLSPSNTEAFF
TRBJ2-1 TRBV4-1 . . TGCGCCAGCAGCCAAGCTTGGACTATACGATACAATGAGCAGTTCTTC CASSQAWTIRYNEQFF
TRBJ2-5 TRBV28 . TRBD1 TGTGCCAGCAGTCCGGGACAGGGGGCCCCAGAGACCCAGTACTTC CASSPGQGAPETQYF
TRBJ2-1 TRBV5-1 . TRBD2 TGCGCCAGCAGCGGGGGACTAGCGGGAGATGAGCAGTTCTTC CASSGGLAGDEQFF
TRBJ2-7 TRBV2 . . TGTGCCAGCAAAGCCGGATTTGACAGTAGCTCCTACGAGCAGTACTTC CASKAGFDSSSYEQYF